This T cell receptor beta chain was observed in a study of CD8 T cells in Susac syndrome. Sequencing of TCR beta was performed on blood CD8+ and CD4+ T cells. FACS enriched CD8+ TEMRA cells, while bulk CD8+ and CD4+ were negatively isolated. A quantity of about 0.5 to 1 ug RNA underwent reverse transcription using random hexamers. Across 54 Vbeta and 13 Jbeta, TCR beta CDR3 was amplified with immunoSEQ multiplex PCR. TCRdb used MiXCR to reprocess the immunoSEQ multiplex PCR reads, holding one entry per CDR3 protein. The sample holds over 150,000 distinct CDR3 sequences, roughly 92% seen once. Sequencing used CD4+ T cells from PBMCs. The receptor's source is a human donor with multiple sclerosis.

The CDR3 coding sequence is TGCGCCAGCAGCTTACAGACTGGCACTGAAGCTTTCTTT. Amino acid sequence: CASSLQTGTEAFF. The chain carries TRBV5-1 and TRBJ1-1; D remains ambiguous. The germline V gene has CDR1 SGHRS and CDR2 YFSETQ. The CDR3 consists of 13 residues. V dropped 2 bases and J dropped 4 bases, with 9 bases sitting between them. The full variable domain, its missing parts supplied by reference TRBV5-1 and TRBJ1-1, is KAGVTQTPRYLIKTRGQQVTLSCSPISGHRSVSWYQQTPGQGLQFLFEYFSETQRNKGNFPGRFSGRQFSNSRSEMNVSTLELGDSALYLCASSLQTGTEAFFGQGTRLTVV.